Listed here are 23 T cell receptor beta chains from one sample, sequenced in a study of blood T cells in healthy people across ages. Then a second PCR, running about 6 to 12 cycles, was carried out with a sample-barcoded 5' primer and a J-beta primer mix. TCRdb re-analysed the 5' RACE reads in MiXCR, keeping a single row per CDR3 protein. This sample has 980,000 or so distinct CDR3 sequences, with roughly 52% found just once. Sequenced material: blood. These TCRs come from a man aged 25-40 years in good health.

CDR3: CASSLETGTSIRRTDTQYF. As DNA, the CDR3 is TGTGCCAGCAGCTTAGAGACGGGGACTAGCATCCGTAGAACAGATACGCAGTATTTT. This chain links TRBV7-2 with TRBJ2-3; 9 nucleotides match TRBD2. In germline, CDR1 is SGHTA, CDR2 FQGNSA. This CDR3 contains 19 residues. V shed 1 base and J 3 bases; nucleotides not matched to a gene: 14.

This clonotype was seen more than once but under ten times. The genes are TRBV28 and TRBJ1-2; no definite D call. Germline CDR1 is MDHEN and CDR2 is SYDVKM. The CDR3 contains 15 residues. V was pared by 3 bases and J by 3 bases, with 14 bases between. The CDR3 DNA sequence: TGTGCCAGCAGTTTCACCTTGTCCCCTTACTATGGCTACACCTTC. Protein sequence: CASSFTLSPYYGYTF.

The gene calls are TRBV7-2 and TRBJ2-3; possibly TRBD1 or TRBD2 for D (5 bases each). Trimming cost V 5 bases and J 6 bases, with 18 bases left between them. The length of the CDR3 is 15 residues. CDR1 is SGHTA and CDR2 is FQGNSA in the germline V gene. CDR3 DNA sequence: TGTGCCAGCAGCGACCCGGGGCCCTTTCGGGATACGCAGTATTTT. This encodes CASSDPGPFRDTQYF.

This clonotype has a handful of counts. The chain employs TRBV6-5 and TRBJ2-5, with D possibly matching TRBD2 (5 bases). Germline V lookup: CDR1 MNHEY, CDR2 SVGAGI. CDR3 length: 13 residues. Trimming shortened V by 6 bases and J by 5 bases, and 13 bases separated the two germline ends. CDR3 protein: CASSPGKWETQYF. The CDR3 nucleotides are TGTGCCAGCAGCCCGGGGAAGTGGGAGACCCAGTACTTC.

This clonotype was picked up a small number of times. The V and J genes are TRBV25-1 and TRBJ2-3, with D unclear. CDR1 is MGHDK and CDR2 is SYGVNS in the germline V gene. The CDR3 consists of 14 residues. Trimming cost V 7 bases and J 4 bases, with 15 bases left between them. The CDR3: CASTRTGGADTQYF. The CDR3 DNA reads TGTGCCAGCACTCGGACGGGCGGAGCAGATACGCAGTATTTT. The full variable domain, with the rest looked up from reference TRBV25-1 and TRBJ2-3, is EADIYQTPRYLVIGTGKKITLECSQTMGHDKMYWYQQDPGMELHLIHYSYGVNSTEKGDLSSESTVSRIRTEHFPLTLESARPSHTSQYLCASTRTGGADTQYFGPGTRLTVL.

As for this clonotype: Given a much more abundant clone one base away, this may be a read error. The rearrangement uses TRBV20-1 and TRBJ2-5; 16 bases match TRBD2. Germline V gene sequence: CDR1 DFQATT, CDR2 SNEGSKA (reference sequence). V was pared by 3 bases and J by 11 bases, with 18 bases of the junction left unmatched. The CDR3 totals 18 residues. The CDR3 nucleotides read TGCAGTGCTAGCGATGCGGGACTAGCGGGGGGGCATGGCAATGAGCAGTACTTC. It is translated as CSASDAGLAGGHGNEQYF.

This clonotype was recorded at least ten times. The rearrangement links TRBV11-3 to TRBJ1-1; TRBD1 aligns across 7 bases. Losses at the gene ends were 5 bases for V and 0 bases for J; bases not matched to a gene: 6. Germline V lookup: CDR1 SGHNT, CDR2 YENEEA. CDR3 length equals 15 residues. CDR3 nucleotide sequence: TGTGCCAGCAGCGAGGGACAGTTCATGAACACTGAAGCTTTCTTT. This gives the protein CASSEGQFMNTEAFF.

This chain connects TRBV12-3 or TRBV12-4 to TRBJ2-3; perhaps TRBD2 as D (5 bases). The length of the CDR3 is 13 residues. The ends were cut back, 11 bases at V and 3 bases at J, with 15 bases in the middle. The DNA for the CDR3 is TGTGCCTCCCGGCGGGCCGGGACAGATACGCAGTATTTT. Translation gives CASRRAGTDTQYF.

This sequence joins TRBV29-1 and TRBJ1-1; D call uncertain. Germline CDR1 reads SQVTM; CDR2 reads ANQGSEA. Between the trimmed V and J ends, which lost 4 bases and 5 bases, there was a span of 11 bases. The CDR3 totals 12 residues. The CDR3, as DNA: TGCAGCGTTGTACGGGGAAGGACTGAAGCTTTCTTT. This translates into CSVVRGRTEAFF.

This chain connects TRBV6-2 or TRBV6-3 to TRBJ1-5; D is possibly TRBD1 (6 bases). V lost 2 bases and J 4 bases, leaving 9 bases between the germline ends. CDR3 length equals 14 residues. From germline, CDR1 is MNHEY and CDR2 SVGEGT. The CDR3 reads CASSYGTPNQPQHF. Written as DNA, the CDR3 is TGTGCCAGCAGTTACGGGACACCAAATCAGCCCCAGCATTTT.

The chain carries TRBV20-1 and TRBJ2-5, with 7 nucleotides matching TRBD2. Germline-derived CDR1 and CDR2 are DFQATT and SNEGSKA (reference sequence). Trimming took 5 bases from V and 2 from J; bases not matched to a gene: 5. The CDR3 sequence is 13 residues long. The CDR3 loop is CSAVGGGQETQYF. The CDR3 DNA is TGCAGTGCTGTCGGCGGGGGACAAGAGACCCAGTACTTC.

This chain connects TRBV6-2 or TRBV6-3 to TRBJ2-5, with 7 bases aligning to TRBD1. J gave up 5 bases and V 6 bases, and 6 bases lay outside the gene matches. Germline-derived CDR1 and CDR2 are MNHEY and SVGEGT. The CDR3 runs to 13 residues. In nucleotides, the CDR3 is TGTGCCAGCAGGACGACAGGGAAGGAGACCCAGTACTTC. This encodes CASRTTGKETQYF.

This clonotype was observed a handful of times. The chain carries TRBV29-1 and TRBJ2-2; no reliable D call. V dropped 8 bases and J dropped 3 bases, with 16 bases sitting between them. Germline V gene lookup returns CDR1 SQVTM and CDR2 ANQGSEA. The CDR3 length is 14 residues. The CDR3 reads CSTADDRYTGELFF. DNA of the CDR3: TGCAGCACCGCGGATGATCGGTACACCGGGGAGCTGTTTTTT.

In this sample, this clonotype turned up a few times. The chain recombines TRBV6-6 with TRBJ2-5; TRBD2 matches at 9 bases. Germline CDR1 MNHNY, CDR2 SVGAGI (reference sequence). This CDR3 has 13 amino acids. The V gene end was trimmed by 10 bases and the J gene end by 4 bases; junction bases not matched to a gene: 7. This CDR3 reads CATAGGPRETQYF. CDR3 DNA sequence: TGTGCCACCGCGGGAGGGCCGCGAGAGACCCAGTACTTC.

V gene TRBV5-1 combines with J gene TRBJ1-5; 7 bases line up with TRBD1. CDR3 length equals 15 residues. The trim removed 1 base at V and 5 bases at J, leaving 6 bases unmatched. Germline lookup yields CDR1 SGHRS and CDR2 YFSETQ. The CDR3 nucleotides read TGCGCCAGCAGCTTGCGAGGGGGCGGAGATCAGCCCCAGCATTTT. It encodes CASSLRGGGDQPQHF. Combining the CDR3 with reference TRBV5-1 and TRBJ1-5 gives the whole variable domain KAGVTQTPRYLIKTRGQQVTLSCSPISGHRSVSWYQQTPGQGLQFLFEYFSETQRNKGNFPGRFSGRQFSNSRSEMNVSTLELGDSALYLCASSLRGGGDQPQHFGDGTRLSIL.

The sample holds one count of this clonotype. At one of its ends the junction is not consistent with the germline gene, which may arise from a read error. This sequence joins TRBV14 and TRBJ1-2; no clear D. The CDR3 extends over 16 amino acids. Looked up from germline, CDR1 is SGHDN and CDR2 is FVKESK. CDR3 sequence (DNA): TGTGCCAGCAGCCACGGGCCGGAGGGCTTACTCTATGACTACACCTTC. Its protein product is CASSHGPEGLLYDYTF.

The chain carries TRBV10-3 and TRBJ2-4, with no clear D. Germline V lookup: CDR1 ENHRY, CDR2 SYGVKD. V lost 0 bases and J 0 bases, leaving 6 bases between the germline ends. The CDR3 has 15 amino acids. The CDR3 reads CAISESNLAKNIQYF. The CDR3 region has the DNA TGTGCCATCAGTGAGTCGAACCTAGCCAAAAACATTCAGTACTTC.

This clonotype was recorded a few times. The chain joins TRBV20-1 to TRBJ1-5, with D possibly being TRBD1 (6 bases). Trimming pared 3 bases from V and 2 bases from J, leaving 11 bases between. The CDR3 has 14 residues. The germline V gene encodes CDR1 DFQATT and CDR2 SNEGSKA (reference sequence). The CDR3 coding sequence is TGCAGTGCTAGCGGCCGGGGGCGCAATCAGCCCCAGCATTTT. Residues: CSASGRGRNQPQHF.

This chain uses TRBV29-1 with TRBJ2-1; D is ambiguous. The CDR3 spans 13 residues. Trimming removed 7 bases from V and 6 bases from J, with 16 bases in between. CDR1 SQVTM and CDR2 ANQGSEA come from the germline V gene. The CDR3 coding sequence is TGCAGCGCCAGTGAGGTTTCGGGCAATGAGCAGTTCTTC. The encoded protein is CSASEVSGNEQFF.

The chain is built from TRBV28 and TRBJ1-5, with a possible D match to TRBD1 (5 bases). The germline V and J ends were trimmed by 0 bases and 2 bases, with 20 bases remaining between them. This CDR3 has 19 residues. The V gene's germline CDR1 is MDHEN and CDR2 SYDVKM. The chain's CDR3 is CASSLWARDLIGGNQPQHF. For the CDR3, the DNA is TGTGCCAGCAGTTTATGGGCCAGGGACCTGATAGGGGGCAATCAGCCCCAGCATTTT.

The chain links TRBV9 to TRBJ2-5; D not resolved. The CDR3 consists of 12 residues. Germline V gives CDR1 SGDLS, CDR2 YYNGEE. V lost 0 bases to trimming and J lost 5 bases, with 5 bases between them. As DNA, the CDR3 is TGTGCCAGCAGCGTAGAATTTGAGACCCAGTACTTC. Its protein product is CASSVEFETQYF.

This clonotype was seen more than once but under ten times. The chain recombines TRBV11-2 with TRBJ2-3; the D gene is possibly TRBD2 (5 bases). Deletions cut 3 bases from V and 2 bases from J, with 9 bases between. Germline loops: CDR1 SGHAT, CDR2 FQNNGV. This CDR3 comprises 14 residues. CDR3 in amino acids: CASSFGRATDTQYF. The CDR3 coding sequence is TGTGCCAGCAGCTTTGGGAGAGCCACAGATACGCAGTATTTT.

The rearrangement joins TRBV20-1 to TRBJ2-5, with TRBD1 identical over 7 bases. This CDR3 comprises 13 residues. Per the germline V gene, CDR1 is DFQATT and CDR2 is SNEGSKA (reference sequence). V lost 0 bases and J lost 6; bases outside the gene matches: 4. CDR3 sequence: CSARDGQEQTQYF. In nucleotides, the CDR3 is TGCAGTGCTAGAGATGGACAGGAACAGACCCAGTACTTC.